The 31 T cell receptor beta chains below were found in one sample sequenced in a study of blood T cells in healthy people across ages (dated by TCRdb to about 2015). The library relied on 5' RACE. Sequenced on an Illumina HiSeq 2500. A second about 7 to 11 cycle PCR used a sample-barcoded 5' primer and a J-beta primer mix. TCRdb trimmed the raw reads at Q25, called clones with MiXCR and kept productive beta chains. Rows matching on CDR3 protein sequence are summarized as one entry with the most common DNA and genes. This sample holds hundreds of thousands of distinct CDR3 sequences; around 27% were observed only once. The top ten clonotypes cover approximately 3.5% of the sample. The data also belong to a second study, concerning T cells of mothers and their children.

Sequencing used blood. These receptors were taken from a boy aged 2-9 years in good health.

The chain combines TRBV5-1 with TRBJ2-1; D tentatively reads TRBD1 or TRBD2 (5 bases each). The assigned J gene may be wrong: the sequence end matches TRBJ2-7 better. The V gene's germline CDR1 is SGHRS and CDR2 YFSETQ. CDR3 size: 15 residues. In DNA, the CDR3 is TGCGCCAGCGGTGAACTAGAAACAGGACGCTACGAGCAGTACTTC. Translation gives CASGELETGRYEQYF.

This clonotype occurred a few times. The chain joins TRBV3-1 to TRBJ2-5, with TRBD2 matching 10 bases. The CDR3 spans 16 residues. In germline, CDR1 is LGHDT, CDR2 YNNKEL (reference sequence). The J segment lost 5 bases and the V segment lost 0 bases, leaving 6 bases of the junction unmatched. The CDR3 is CASSQEPSGRGETQYF. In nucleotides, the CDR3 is TGTGCCAGCAGCCAAGAACCTAGCGGGAGAGGCGAGACCCAGTACTTC.

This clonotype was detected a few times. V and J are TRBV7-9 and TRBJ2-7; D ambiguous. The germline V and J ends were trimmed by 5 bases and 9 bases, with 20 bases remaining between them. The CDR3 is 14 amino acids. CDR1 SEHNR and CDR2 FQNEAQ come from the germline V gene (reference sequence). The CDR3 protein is CASSRPGQESSQYF. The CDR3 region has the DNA TGTGCCAGCAGCCGCCCCGGCCAGGAGAGCTCGCAGTACTTC. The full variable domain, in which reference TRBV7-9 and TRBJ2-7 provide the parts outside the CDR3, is DTGVSQNPRHKITKRGQNVTFRCDPISEHNRLYWYRQTLGQGPEFLTYFQNEAQLEKSRLLSDRFSAERPKGSFSTLEIQRTEQGDSAMYLCASSRPGQESSQYFGPGTRLTVT.

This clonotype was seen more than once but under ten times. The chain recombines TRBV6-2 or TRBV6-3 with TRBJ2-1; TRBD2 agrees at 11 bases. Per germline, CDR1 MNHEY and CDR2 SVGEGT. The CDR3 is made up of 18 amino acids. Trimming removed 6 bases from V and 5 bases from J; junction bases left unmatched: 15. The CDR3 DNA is TGTGCCAGCAGAACGCTAGCGGGAGGTAAACCGGTGAACAATGAGCAGTTCTTC. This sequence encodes CASRTLAGGKPVNNEQFF.

The CDR3 spells CASSPWGNQETQYF. The CDR3 coding sequence is TGTGCCAGCAGCCCCTGGGGGAACCAAGAGACCCAGTACTTC. V and J are TRBV6-2 or TRBV6-3 and TRBJ2-5, with D perhaps being TRBD1 or TRBD2 (5 bases each). Germline CDR1 and CDR2: MNHEY and SVGEGT. There are 14 residues in the CDR3. V dropped 6 bases and J dropped 0 bases, with 11 bases sitting between them.

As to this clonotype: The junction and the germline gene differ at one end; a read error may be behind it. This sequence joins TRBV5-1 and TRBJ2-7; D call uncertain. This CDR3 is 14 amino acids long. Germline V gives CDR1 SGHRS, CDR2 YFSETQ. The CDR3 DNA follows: TGTGCCAGCAGCTTTGACATGCGCTCCTACGAGCAGTACTTC. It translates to CASSFDMRSYEQYF.

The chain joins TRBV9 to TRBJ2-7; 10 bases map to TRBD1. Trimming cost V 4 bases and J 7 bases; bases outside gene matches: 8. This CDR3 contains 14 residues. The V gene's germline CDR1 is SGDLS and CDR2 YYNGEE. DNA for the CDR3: TGTGCCAGCAGCCATAGCGGGACAGGGGAAGAGCAGTACTTC. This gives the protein CASSHSGTGEEQYF.

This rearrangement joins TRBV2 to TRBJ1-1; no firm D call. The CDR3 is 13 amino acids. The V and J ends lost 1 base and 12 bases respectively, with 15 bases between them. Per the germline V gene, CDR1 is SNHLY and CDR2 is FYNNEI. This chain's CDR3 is CASSEETLPSSFF. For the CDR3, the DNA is TGTGCCAGCAGTGAAGAGACTCTCCCGAGCTCTTTCTTT.

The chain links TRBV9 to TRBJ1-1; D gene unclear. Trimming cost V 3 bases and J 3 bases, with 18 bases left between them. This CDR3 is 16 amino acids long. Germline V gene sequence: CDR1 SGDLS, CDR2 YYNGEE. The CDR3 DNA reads TGTGCCAGCAGCGCCCCGACCCGAGGGATGGACACTGAAGCTTTCTTT. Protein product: CASSAPTRGMDTEAFF.

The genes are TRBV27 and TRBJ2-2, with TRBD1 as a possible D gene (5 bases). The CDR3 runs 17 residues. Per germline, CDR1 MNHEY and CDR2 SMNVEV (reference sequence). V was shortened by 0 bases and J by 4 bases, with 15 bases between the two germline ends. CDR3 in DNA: TGTGCCAGCAGTTTATCGTTCAGGGAAAAGAGCACCGGGGAGCTGTTTTTT. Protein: CASSLSFREKSTGELFF.

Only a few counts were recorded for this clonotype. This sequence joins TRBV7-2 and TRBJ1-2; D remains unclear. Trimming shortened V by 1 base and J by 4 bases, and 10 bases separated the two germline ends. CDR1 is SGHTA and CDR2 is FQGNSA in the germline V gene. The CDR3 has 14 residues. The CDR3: CASSLDGSSYGYTF. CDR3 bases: TGTGCCAGCAGCTTAGACGGCAGCTCCTATGGCTACACCTTC.

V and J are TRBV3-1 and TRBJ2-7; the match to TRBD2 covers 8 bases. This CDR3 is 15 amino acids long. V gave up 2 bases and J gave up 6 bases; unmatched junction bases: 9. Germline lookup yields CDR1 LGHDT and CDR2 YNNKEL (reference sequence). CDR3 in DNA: TGTGCCAGCAGCCAAAAGGGGACTAGAAACGGCGAGCAGTACTTC. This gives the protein CASSQKGTRNGEQYF.

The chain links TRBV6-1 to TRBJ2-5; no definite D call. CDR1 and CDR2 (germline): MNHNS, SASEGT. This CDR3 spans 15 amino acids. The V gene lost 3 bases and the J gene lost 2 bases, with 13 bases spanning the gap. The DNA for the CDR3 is TGTGCCAGCAGTGAGGTGATAGACGGTCAAGAGACCCAGTACTTC. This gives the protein CASSEVIDGQETQYF.

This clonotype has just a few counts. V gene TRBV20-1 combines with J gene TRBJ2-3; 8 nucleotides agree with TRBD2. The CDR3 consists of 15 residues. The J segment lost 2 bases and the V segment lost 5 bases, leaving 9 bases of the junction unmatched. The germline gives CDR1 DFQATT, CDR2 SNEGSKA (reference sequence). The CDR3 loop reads CSAHRQAGDTDTQYF. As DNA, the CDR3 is TGCAGTGCTCACCGACAAGCGGGGGACACAGATACGCAGTATTTT.

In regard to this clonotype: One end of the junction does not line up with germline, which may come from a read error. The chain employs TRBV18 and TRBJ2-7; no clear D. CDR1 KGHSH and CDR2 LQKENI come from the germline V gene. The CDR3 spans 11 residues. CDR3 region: CASSPKYGQYF. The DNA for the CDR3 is TGTGCCAGCTCACCAAAGTACGGGCAGTACTTC.

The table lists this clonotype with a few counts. The CDR3 sequence is CAISVTLAGERELFF. CDR3 bases: TGTGCCATCAGTGTAACACTAGCGGGAGAACGGGAGCTGTTTTTT. This rearrangement joins TRBV10-3 to TRBJ2-2; 11 nucleotides agree with TRBD2. Germline V CDR1 and CDR2: ENHRY, SYGVKD. Unmatched junction bases numbered 7, after V lost 4 bases and J lost 9 bases. The CDR3 totals 15 residues.

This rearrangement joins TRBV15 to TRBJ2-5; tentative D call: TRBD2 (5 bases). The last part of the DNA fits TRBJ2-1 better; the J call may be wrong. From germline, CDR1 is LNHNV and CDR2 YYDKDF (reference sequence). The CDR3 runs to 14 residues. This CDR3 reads CATSRAPVRAEQFF. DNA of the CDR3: TGTGCCACCAGCAGAGCCCCGGTGAGGGCTGAGCAGTTCTTC.

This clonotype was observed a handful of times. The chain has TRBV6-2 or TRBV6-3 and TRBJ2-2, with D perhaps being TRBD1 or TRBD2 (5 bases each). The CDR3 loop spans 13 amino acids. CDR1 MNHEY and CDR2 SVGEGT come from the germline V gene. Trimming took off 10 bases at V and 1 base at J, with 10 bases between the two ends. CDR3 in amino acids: CATLRGNTGELFF. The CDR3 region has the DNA TGTGCCACCCTGAGGGGGAACACCGGGGAGCTGTTTTTT.

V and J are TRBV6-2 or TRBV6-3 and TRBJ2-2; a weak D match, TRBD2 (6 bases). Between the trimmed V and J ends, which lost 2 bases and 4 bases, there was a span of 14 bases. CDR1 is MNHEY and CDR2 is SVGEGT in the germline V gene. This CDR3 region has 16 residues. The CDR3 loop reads CASSYPLWDFTGELFF. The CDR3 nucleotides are TGTGCCAGCAGTTACCCCCTTTGGGACTTCACCGGGGAGCTGTTTTTT.

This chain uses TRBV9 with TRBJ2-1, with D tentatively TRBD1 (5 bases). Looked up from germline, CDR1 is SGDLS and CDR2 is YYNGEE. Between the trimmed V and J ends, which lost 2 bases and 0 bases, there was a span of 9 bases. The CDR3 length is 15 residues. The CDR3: CASSVSQGSYNEQFF. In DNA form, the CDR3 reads TGTGCCAGCAGCGTCTCCCAGGGCTCCTACAATGAGCAGTTCTTC.

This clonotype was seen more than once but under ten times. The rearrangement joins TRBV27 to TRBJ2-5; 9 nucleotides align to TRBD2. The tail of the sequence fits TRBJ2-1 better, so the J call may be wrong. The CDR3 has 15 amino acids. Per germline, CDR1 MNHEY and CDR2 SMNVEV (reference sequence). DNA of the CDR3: TGTGCCAGCAGTTATCTACTAGCGGGCCAGGATGAGCAGTTCTTC. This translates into CASSYLLAGQDEQFF.

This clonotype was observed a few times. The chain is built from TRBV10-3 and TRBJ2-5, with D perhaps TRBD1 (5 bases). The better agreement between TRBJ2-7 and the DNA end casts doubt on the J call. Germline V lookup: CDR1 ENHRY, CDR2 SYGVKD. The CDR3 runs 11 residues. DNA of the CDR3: TGTGCCATCCAGGGATCGGGCGAGCAGTACTTC. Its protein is CAIQGSGEQYF.

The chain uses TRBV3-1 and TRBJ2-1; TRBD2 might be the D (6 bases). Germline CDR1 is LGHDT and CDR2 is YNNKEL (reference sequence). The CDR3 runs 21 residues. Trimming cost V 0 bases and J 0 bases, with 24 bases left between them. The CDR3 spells CASSQDGHKLDYYSSYNEQFF. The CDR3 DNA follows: TGTGCCAGCAGCCAAGATGGCCACAAACTGGACTATTATTCCTCCTACAATGAGCAGTTCTTC.

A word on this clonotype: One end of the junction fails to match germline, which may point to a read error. This chain's CDR3 is CASSLAGRTVETF. The CDR3 nucleotides are TGTGCCAGCAGCTTAGCAGGCAGGACAGTAGAGACTTTC. This chain connects TRBV7-8 to TRBJ1-2, with D possibly TRBD1 on 6 matching bases. In germline, CDR1 is SGHVS, CDR2 FQNEAQ. This CDR3 is 13 amino acids long.

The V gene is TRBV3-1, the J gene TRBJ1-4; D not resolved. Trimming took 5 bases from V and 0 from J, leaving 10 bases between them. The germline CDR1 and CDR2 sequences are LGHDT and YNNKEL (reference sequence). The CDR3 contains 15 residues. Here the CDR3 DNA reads TGTGCCAGCAGCACCTCAGTTGCAACTAATGAAAAACTGTTTTTT. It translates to CASSTSVATNEKLFF.

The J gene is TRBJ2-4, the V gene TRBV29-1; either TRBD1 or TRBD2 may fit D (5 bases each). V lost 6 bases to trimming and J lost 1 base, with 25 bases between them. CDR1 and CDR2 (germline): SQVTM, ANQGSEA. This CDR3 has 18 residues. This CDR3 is CSVYRKDPGLMAKNIQYF. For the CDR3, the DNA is TGCAGCGTCTACCGGAAGGACCCGGGGCTCATGGCCAAAAACATTCAGTACTTC. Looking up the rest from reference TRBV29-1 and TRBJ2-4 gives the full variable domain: SAVISQKPSRDICQRGTSLTIQCQVDSQVTMMFWYRQQPGQSLTLIATANQGSEATYESGFVIDKFPISRPNLTFSTLTVSNMSPEDSSIYLCSVYRKDPGLMAKNIQYFGAGTRLSVL.

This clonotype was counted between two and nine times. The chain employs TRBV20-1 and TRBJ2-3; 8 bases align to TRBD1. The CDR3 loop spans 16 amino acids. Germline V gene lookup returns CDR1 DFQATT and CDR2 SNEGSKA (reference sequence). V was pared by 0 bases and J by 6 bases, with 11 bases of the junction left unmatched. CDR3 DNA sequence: TGCAGTGCTAGAGAGACAGGGGTCATTTTTTCGGATACGCAGTATTTT. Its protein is CSARETGVIFSDTQYF.

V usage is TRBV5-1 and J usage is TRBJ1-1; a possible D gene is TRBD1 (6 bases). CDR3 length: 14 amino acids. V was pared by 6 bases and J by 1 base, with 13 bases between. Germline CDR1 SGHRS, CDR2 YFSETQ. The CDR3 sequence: CASTRDTGNTEAFF. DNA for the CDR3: TGCGCCAGCACCCGGGACACAGGGAACACTGAAGCTTTCTTT.

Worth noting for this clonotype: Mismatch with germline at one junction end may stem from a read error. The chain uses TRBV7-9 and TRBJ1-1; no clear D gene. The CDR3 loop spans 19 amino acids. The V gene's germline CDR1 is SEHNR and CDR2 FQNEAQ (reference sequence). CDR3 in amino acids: CASSLVKGMIGKRWTEVFF. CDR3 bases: TGTGCCAGCAGCTTGGTTAAAGGGATGATAGGGAAACGATGGACTGAAGTTTTCTTT. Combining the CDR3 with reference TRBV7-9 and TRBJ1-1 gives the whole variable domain DTGVSQNPRHKITKRGQNVTFRCDPISEHNRLYWYRQTLGQGPEFLTYFQNEAQLEKSRLLSDRFSAERPKGSFSTLEIQRTEQGDSAMYLCASSLVKGMIGKRWTEVFFGQGTRLTVV.

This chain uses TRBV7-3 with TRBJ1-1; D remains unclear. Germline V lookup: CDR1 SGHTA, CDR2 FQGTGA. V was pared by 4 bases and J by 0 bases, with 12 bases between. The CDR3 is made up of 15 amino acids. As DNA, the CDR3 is TGTGCCAGCAGCTCCTACAGCCTCATGAACACTGAAGCTTTCTTT. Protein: CASSSYSLMNTEAFF.

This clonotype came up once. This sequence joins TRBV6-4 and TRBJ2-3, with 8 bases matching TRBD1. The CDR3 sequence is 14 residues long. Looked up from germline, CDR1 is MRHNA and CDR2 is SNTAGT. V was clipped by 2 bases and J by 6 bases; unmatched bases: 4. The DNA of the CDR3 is TGTGCCAGCAGTGACACGGACAGGGCTGATACGCAGTATTTT. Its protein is CASSDTDRADTQYF.